Listed below are T cell receptor beta chains from one sample, sequenced in a study of beta chain features in type 1 diabetes. Assay: immunoSEQ multiplex PCR; the TCRdb copy retains only in-frame clones and omits some. The table shows 150,000 to 200,000 clones, with around an eighth occurring only once. The sample was central memory CD4+ T cells from blood. The receptors come from a woman between 18 and 29 years old in good health. Each CDR3 is given with its conserved first and last residue. D genes are given only for firm matches. Expanded clones are given a class, and other clones once, few, many or no size at all.

v_gene	j_gene	d_gene	len	abundance	CDR3aa	CDR3nt
TRBV15	TRBJ2-7	TRBD2	16	few	CATSRDLGGSSYEQYF	TGTGCCACCAGCAGAGATCTGGGCGGGAGCTCCTACGAGCAGTACTTC
TRBV29-1	TRBJ2-7	-	14	-	CSVIPGLHLPEQYF	TGCAGCGTGATACCGGGACTCCACCTACCAGAGCAGTACTTC
TRBV18	TRBJ2-1	TRBD2	12	few	CASSKPGGEQFF	TGTGCCAGCTCGAAACCGGGGGGTGAGCAGTTCTTC
TRBV5-4	TRBJ2-1	-	14	-	CASSQMTGYNEQFF	TGTGCCAGCAGCCAAATGACGGGGTACAATGAGCAGTTCTTC
TRBV6-5	TRBJ1-2	-	14	few	CASSYSNGGRVYTF	TGTGCCAGCAGTTACTCGAACGGGGGGCGGGTCTACACCTTC
TRBV5-1	TRBJ2-1	-	14	few	CASSPGDGMGEQFF	TGCGCCAGCAGCCCCGGGGATGGGATGGGTGAGCAGTTCTTC
TRBV7-2	TRBJ1-2	-	15	-	CASSLKGLANYGYTF	TGTGCCAGCAGCTTAAAGGGGCTGGCTAACTATGGCTACACCTTC
TRBV30	TRBJ2-6	-	15	-	CAWSKTASGANVLTF	TGTGCCTGGAGTAAGACAGCCTCAGGGGCCAACGTCCTGACTTTC
TRBV4-2	TRBJ2-5	-	13	few	CASSQDPRETQYF	TGTGCCAGCAGCCAAGATCCTAGGGAGACCCAGTACTTC
TRBV5-1	TRBJ1-2	TRBD1	14	few	CASSTGQANYGYTF	TGCGCCAGCAGCACCGGACAGGCTAACTATGGCTACACCTTC
TRBV2	TRBJ2-7	TRBD1	12	few	CATSTGAIEQYF	TGTGCCACCTCGACAGGGGCGATAGAGCAGTACTTC
TRBV7-3	TRBJ2-1	TRBD2	16	medium-sized	CASSLTRAGIGNEQFF	TGTGCCAGCAGCTTAACCCGAGCGGGAATAGGCAATGAGCAGTTCTTC
TRBV19	TRBJ2-1	-	14	-	CASSQGGGNNEQFF	TGTGCCAGTAGCCAAGGGGGAGGGAACAATGAGCAGTTCTTC
TRBV30	TRBJ1-5	-	15	few	CAGSLSGGSNQPQHF	TGTGCCGGAAGTCTATCGGGGGGTAGCAATCAGCCCCAGCATTTT
TRBV11-2	TRBJ1-1	TRBD1	17	-	CASSSGQGPRMNTEAFF	TGTGCCAGCAGCTCGGGACAGGGCCCCCGAATGAACACTGAAGCTTTCTTT
TRBV29-1	TRBJ2-7	-	15	few	CSVALGTGSSYEQYF	TGCAGCGTCGCCTTGGGTACGGGGAGCTCCTACGAGCAGTACTTC
TRBV27	TRBJ1-4	-	15	many	CASSHDRSTNEKLFF	TGTGCCAGCAGTCATGACAGGTCAACTAATGAAAAACTGTTTTTT
TRBV30	TRBJ2-7	TRBD1	14	few	CAWSVRGTGSEQYF	TGTGCCTGGAGTGTACGAGGGACAGGTAGCGAGCAGTACTTC
TRBV5-1	TRBJ2-7	-	15	once	CASSPLTRSGNEQYF	TGCGCCAGCAGCCCTCTGACTAGGTCTGGCAACGAGCAGTACTTC
TRBV4-2	TRBJ1-1	TRBD1	17	few	CASSHKTGELAYTEAFF	TGTGCCAGCAGCCATAAGACAGGGGAGCTGGCGTACACTGAAGCTTTCTTT
TRBV5-1	TRBJ2-1	TRBD2	16	-	CASSLELAGVGNEQFF	TGCGCCAGCAGCTTAGAGCTAGCGGGAGTTGGCAATGAGCAGTTCTTC
TRBV7-9	TRBJ2-2	-	14	medium-sized	CASSSGSLPGELFF	TGTGCCAGCAGTTCAGGGTCCCTACCCGGGGAGCTGTTTTTT
TRBV11-2	TRBJ2-1	-	13	-	CASSLETFNEQFF	TGTGCCAGCAGCTTAGAAACTTTCAATGAGCAGTTCTTC
TRBV19	TRBJ2-7	-	12	-	CACQDSLGEQYF	TGTGCCTGCCAGGACAGTCTGGGCGAGCAGTACTTC
TRBV30	TRBJ1-4	-	11	medium-sized	CAWSIREKLFF	TGTGCCTGGAGTATCCGTGAAAAACTGTTTTTT
TRBV2	TRBJ2-7	TRBD2	12	-	CASASGSHEQYF	TGTGCCAGCGCTAGCGGGAGCCACGAGCAGTACTTC
TRBV7-2	TRBJ2-1	-	12	few	CASSLVLAEQFF	TGTGCCAGCAGCTTAGTATTAGCCGAGCAGTTCTTC
TRBV9	TRBJ2-7	TRBD1	15	few	CASSAPGQGCLGQYF	TGTGCCAGCAGCGCACCGGGACAGGGATGTTTGGGGCAGTACTTC
TRBV28	TRBJ1-2	TRBD1	12	-	CASTTGGHGYTF	TGTGCCAGCACTACAGGGGGCCATGGCTACACCTTC
TRBV9	TRBJ2-3	TRBD2	16	-	CASSVALERETDTQYF	TGTGCCAGCAGCGTAGCGTTGGAGCGGGAGACAGATACGCAGTATTTT
TRBV13	TRBJ2-3	-	14	-	CASSSPERTDTQYF	TGTGCCAGCAGCTCACCAGAGAGGACAGATACGCAGTATTTT
TRBV7-2	TRBJ2-1	-	15	few	CASSLELAAYNEQFF	TGTGCCAGCAGCTTAGAACTAGCTGCTTACAATGAGCAGTTCTTC
TRBV15	TRBJ1-2	TRBD1	15	few	CATSRDWGTVYGYTF	TGTGCCACCAGCAGAGATTGGGGGACAGTCTATGGCTACACCTTC
TRBV18	TRBJ2-2	TRBD1	15	medium-sized	CASSPSGQSTGELFF	TGTGCCAGCTCACCTTCGGGACAGTCCACCGGGGAGCTGTTTTTT
TRBV28	TRBJ2-7	-	14	few	CASSFATSTYEQYF	TGTGCCAGCAGTTTCGCGACTAGTACCTACGAGCAGTACTTC
TRBV9	TRBJ2-3	TRBD2	13	-	CASSGAGGDTQYF	TGTGCCAGCAGTGGAGCGGGAGGAGATACGCAGTATTTT
TRBV29-1	TRBJ2-3	TRBD2	17	-	CSVAQSGLAGVGDTQYF	TGCAGCGTTGCTCAATCCGGACTAGCGGGAGTAGGAGATACGCAGTATTTT
TRBV7-9	TRBJ2-6	-	17	few	CASTQGQFPSGANVLTF	TGTGCCAGCACCCAAGGACAGTTTCCCTCTGGGGCCAACGTCCTGACTTTC
TRBV27	TRBJ2-7	-	12	-	CASSRLEHELYF	TGTGCCAGCAGCCGGCTAGAACACGAGCTATACTTC
TRBV28	TRBJ2-7	TRBD2	15	few	CASSLPTSASYEQYF	TGTGCCAGCAGTTTACCAACTAGCGCGTCCTACGAGCAGTACTTC
TRBV29-1	TRBJ2-1	TRBD2	12	-	CSVEDRGGGSIF	TGCAGCGTTGAAGACCGGGGTGGCGGGAGTATCTTC
TRBV29-1	TRBJ2-5	-	13	few	CSVEAGRGKTQYF	TGCAGCGTTGAAGCCGGGAGAGGGAAGACCCAGTACTTC
TRBV6-6	TRBJ1-5	-	14	-	CASSYSGSNQPQHF	TGTGCCAGCAGTTATTCCGGGAGCAATCAGCCCCAGCATTTT
TRBV5-1	TRBJ2-5	-	13	few	CASSRDRQETQYF	TGCGCCAGCAGCCGCGACAGACAAGAGACCCAGTACTTC
TRBV7-8	TRBJ2-5	TRBD2	16	-	CASSLYRLAGRETQYF	TGTGCCAGCAGCTTATATCGTCTAGCGGGAAGAGAGACCCAGTACTTC
TRBV6-6	TRBJ2-1	TRBD1	13	few	CASSHRGLTEQFF	TGTGCCAGCAGCCACAGGGGTTTAACTGAGCAGTTCTTC
TRBV30	TRBJ1-5	TRBD1	13	few	CAWDQGARQPQHF	TGTGCCTGGGACCAGGGGGCTAGGCAGCCCCAGCATTTT
TRBV30	TRBJ1-5	-	15	-	CAWSVGGGSGQPQHF	TGTGCCTGGAGTGTAGGCGGGGGCTCGGGTCAGCCCCAGCATTTT
TRBV25-1	TRBJ1-5	-	14	-	CARTIEGGNQPQHF	TGTGCCAGGACAATCGAGGGAGGCAATCAGCCCCAGCATTTT
TRBV6-6	TRBJ1-4	-	16	-	CASSSPVGGRSEKLFF	TGTGCCAGCAGTTCCCCGGTAGGGGGAAGAAGTGAAAAACTGTTTTTT
TRBV28	TRBJ2-6	TRBD1	17	-	CASSLQTGGSGANVLTF	TGTGCCAGCAGTTTACAGACAGGGGGCTCTGGGGCCAACGTCCTGACTTTC
TRBV18	TRBJ2-5	TRBD1	13	few	CASSPGTEETQYF	TGTGCCAGCTCACCAGGGACAGAAGAGACCCAGTACTTC
TRBV30	TRBJ2-3	-	12	-	CAWSVGGDTQYF	TGTGCCTGGAGTGTAGGAGGGGATACGCAGTATTTT
TRBV7-7	TRBJ2-5	-	13	few	CASSAGNQETQYF	TGTGCTAGCAGCGCCGGGAACCAAGAGACCCAGTACTTC
TRBV4-2	TRBJ2-3	-	15	few	CASSPGTPSTDTQYF	TGTGCCAGCAGCCCCGGGACACCTAGCACAGATACGCAGTATTTT
TRBV6-4	TRBJ2-6	-	18	few	CASSDFGAAFSGANVLTF	TGTGCCAGCAGTGATTTTGGGGCAGCCTTCTCTGGGGCCAACGTCCTGACTTTC
TRBV18	TRBJ1-2	TRBD1	15	few	CASSPLSDRGYGYTF	TGTGCCAGCTCACCACTGAGCGACAGGGGCTATGGCTACACCTTC